Presented here are 17 T cell receptor beta chains from one specimen sequenced in a study of T cell responses to AZD1222 COVID-19 vaccine. Generated by immunoSEQ multiplex PCR, the TCRdb table keeps only in-frame clones and is missing some. The sample carries some 120,000 clones, about nine tenths recorded once. Sequences were derived from peripheral blood, sampled on day 0 of AZD1222 vaccination. The receptors originated from an adult in good health.

The chain employs TRBV15 and TRBJ2-1; D remains ambiguous. This CDR3 region has 16 residues. Trimming pared 0 bases from V and 3 bases from J, leaving 12 bases between. Germline values: CDR1 LNHNV, CDR2 YYDKDF (reference sequence). The CDR3 region is CATSRDYSTDYNEQFF. The DNA of the CDR3 is TGTGCCACCAGCAGAGATTACTCTACCGACTACAATGAGCAGTTCTTC.

The V call is TRBV5-4, the J call TRBJ1-2; tentative D call: TRBD1 (6 bases). V lost 5 bases to trimming and J lost 4 bases, with 18 bases between them. From germline, CDR1 is SGHNT and CDR2 YYREEE (reference sequence). The CDR3 is 15 amino acids. CDR3 sequence: CASSQHGTGTYGYTF. Written as DNA, the CDR3 is TGTGCCAGCAGTCAACACGGAACAGGGACCTATGGCTACACCTTC.

J is TRBJ1-4 and V is TRBV19; D possibly corresponds to TRBD1 (5 bases). The CDR3 consists of 14 residues. Trimming left V 8 bases short and J 2 bases short, with 12 bases between. Germline CDR1 LNHDA, CDR2 SQIVND (reference sequence). CDR3 region: CASRRVSTNEKLFF. The CDR3 DNA reads TGTGCCAGTCGCAGGGTATCTACTAATGAAAAACTGTTTTTT.

The chain carries TRBV15 and TRBJ2-7, with 7 bases lining up with TRBD2. The trim removed 3 bases at V and 2 bases at J, leaving 19 bases unmatched. Looked up from germline, CDR1 is LNHNV and CDR2 is YYDKDF (reference sequence). The CDR3 extends over 19 amino acids. This CDR3 reads CATSRGEGFGGRGTYEQYF. Here the CDR3 DNA reads TGTGCCACCAGCAGGGGAGAGGGCTTCGGCGGGAGAGGAACCTACGAGCAGTACTTC. The full variable domain, rest sourced from reference TRBV15 and TRBJ2-7, is DAMVIQNPRYQVTQFGKPVTLSCSQTLNHNVMYWYQQKSSQAPKLLFHYYDKDFNNEADTPDNFQSRRPNTSFCFLDIRSPGLGDTAMYLCATSRGEGFGGRGTYEQYFGPGTRLTVT.

The chain combines TRBV13 with TRBJ2-2, with D tentatively TRBD2 (5 bases). The V end lost 5 bases, the J end lost 5 bases, and 18 bases lay between the germline ends. Germline CDR1 and CDR2: PRHDT and FYEKMQ (reference sequence). The CDR3 consists of 16 residues. CDR3 region: CASSLTPGSGTGELFF. CDR3 DNA sequence: TGTGCCAGCAGCCTTACGCCTGGCTCGGGGACCGGGGAGCTGTTTTTT.

This chain joins TRBV6-1 and TRBJ2-1, with 9 bases aligning to TRBD2. This CDR3 has 16 residues. Looked up from germline, CDR1 is MNHNS and CDR2 is SASEGT. With V trimmed by 0 bases and J by 5 bases, 5 bases remained unmatched. DNA for the CDR3: TGTGCCAGCAGTGAAGCGAGCGGGAGGCCTAACAATGAGCAGTTCTTC. This gives the protein CASSEASGRPNNEQFF.

The chain combines TRBV29-1 with TRBJ2-5; D unclear. There are 14 residues in the CDR3. Between the trimmed V and J ends, which lost 3 bases and 2 bases, there was a span of 13 bases. Germline CDR1 reads SQVTM; CDR2 reads ANQGSEA. CDR3 nucleotide sequence: TGCAGCGTTGAGGGGTGGGTCAGTCAAGAGACCCAGTACTTC. It codes for CSVEGWVSQETQYF.

In DNA form, the CDR3 reads TGCGCCAGCAGCTTGGGGGGAAGCGGGACCGGGGAGCTGTTTTTT. Translated, it gives CASSLGGSGTGELFF. The chain uses TRBV5-1 and TRBJ2-2, with a possible D match to TRBD2 (6 bases). This CDR3 has 15 residues. V lost 0 bases and J 5 bases, leaving 11 bases between the germline ends. Germline V gene sequence: CDR1 SGHRS, CDR2 YFSETQ.

The chain combines TRBV11-2 with TRBJ2-5; 12 bases match TRBD2. Germline trimming cut 5 bases from V and 1 base from J; bases unmatched to any gene: 8. Germline lookup yields CDR1 SGHAT and CDR2 FQNNGV. This CDR3 is built from 17 residues. The CDR3 here is CASSRDGLAGFQETQYF. CDR3 bases: TGTGCCAGCAGCAGAGACGGACTAGCGGGGTTCCAAGAGACCCAGTACTTC.

The chain is built from TRBV5-1 and TRBJ2-2; possibly TRBD1 for D (5 bases). Trimming stripped 0 bases from V and 5 bases from J, with 11 bases between. Germline loops: CDR1 SGHRS, CDR2 YFSETQ. The CDR3 sequence is 15 residues long. The CDR3 coding sequence is TGCGCCAGCAGCTTGGCCAGGGTGAAAACCGGGGAGCTGTTTTTT. This sequence encodes CASSLARVKTGELFF.

The chain is built from TRBV27 and TRBJ1-1, with 7 bases that match TRBD1. This CDR3 region has 13 residues. The V segment lost 0 bases and the J segment 8 bases; nucleotides outside the gene matches: 3. The germline gives CDR1 MNHEY, CDR2 SMNVEV (reference sequence). CDR3 coding DNA: TGTGCCAGCAGTTTATCGTCCAGGGGGGAAGCTTTCTTT. Protein sequence: CASSLSSRGEAFF.

The V and J genes are TRBV5-5 and TRBJ2-1, with 7 bases matching TRBD2. The length of the CDR3 is 16 residues. V lost 1 base to trimming and J lost 4 bases; unmatched junction nucleotides: 8. Germline V gene sequence: CDR1 SGHKS, CDR2 YYEKEE (reference sequence). In DNA form, the CDR3 reads TGTGCCAGCAGCTTGAGTGGGGCGGGAGCGTACAATGAGCAGTTCTTC. It is translated as CASSLSGAGAYNEQFF.

The chain has TRBV28 and TRBJ1-5, with 11 positions matching TRBD1. Germline trimming cut 5 bases from V and 2 bases from J; bases unmatched to any gene: 8. Germline CDR1 MDHEN, CDR2 SYDVKM. The CDR3 sequence is 17 residues long. CDR3 residues: CASSTDRGRRGNQPQHF. DNA for the CDR3: TGTGCCAGCAGTACGGACAGGGGGCGCCGGGGCAATCAGCCCCAGCATTTT.

The chain employs TRBV24-1 and TRBJ2-3; either TRBD1 or TRBD2 may fit D (6 bases each). V was shortened by 4 bases and J by 4 bases, with 20 bases between the two germline ends. The germline V gene has CDR1 KGHDR and CDR2 SFDVKD. The CDR3 is made up of 17 amino acids. The CDR3: CATSEPAGHRTPDTQYF. DNA of the CDR3: TGTGCCACCAGTGAACCCGCGGGACATCGAACTCCAGATACGCAGTATTTT.

The chain carries TRBV11-2 and TRBJ2-7, with TRBD2 matching 10 bases. CDR3 length: 17 amino acids. The germline V gene encodes CDR1 SGHAT and CDR2 FQNNGV. V was clipped by 0 bases and J by 2 bases; unmatched bases: 7. CDR3 nucleotides: TGTGCCAGCAGCTTAGAATCGGGCAGCGGGAGGGCCTACGAGCAGTACTTC. Protein sequence: CASSLESGSGRAYEQYF.

The chain combines TRBV27 with TRBJ1-6; maybe TRBD1 (5 bases). The CDR3 length is 12 residues. Germline lookup yields CDR1 MNHEY and CDR2 SMNVEV (reference sequence). Trimming removed 3 bases from V and 10 bases from J, with 7 bases in between. This CDR3 reads CASSFRDSPLHF. The CDR3 DNA reads as TGTGCCAGCAGTTTTAGGGACTCACCCCTCCACTTT.

The rearrangement joins TRBV5-1 to TRBJ1-4; TRBD1 might be the D (5 bases). The CDR3 extends over 15 amino acids. V lost 0 bases and J lost 5, with 11 bases in between. The V gene's germline CDR1 is SGHRS and CDR2 YFSETQ. The CDR3 sequence is CASSLAGRENEKLFF. Written as DNA, the CDR3 is TGCGCCAGCAGCTTGGCCGGCAGGGAGAATGAAAAACTGTTTTTT. Complete variable domain (other parts from reference TRBV5-1 and TRBJ1-4): KAGVTQTPRYLIKTRGQQVTLSCSPISGHRSVSWYQQTPGQGLQFLFEYFSETQRNKGNFPGRFSGRQFSNSRSEMNVSTLELGDSALYLCASSLAGRENEKLFFGSGTQLSVL.